This T cell receptor beta chain originates from a study of control samples from healthy donors and cancer patients. The CDR3 sequence is 15 residues long. V was trimmed by 0 bases and J by 4 bases, leaving 14 bases between them. The assay was immunoSEQ multiplex PCR, and TCRdb's table has in-frame clones only and misses some. The sample has fewer than 200,000 clones, roughly 88% seen once; the top ten hold 4% to 6%. The clonotype was recovered from a woman aged 25 to 39 in good health. This chain uses TRBV5-3 with TRBJ2-7; D possibly uses TRBD1 or TRBD2 (7 bases each). TRBV5-3 is noted as an ORF with a role that remains uncertain. The sequencing sample was made of blood. The CDR3 sequence: CARSLAAGGDYEQYF. The CDR3 nucleotides are TGTGCCAGAAGCTTGGCGGCAGGGGGGGATTACGAGCAGTACTTC.